This T cell receptor (beta chain) was captured by sequencing in a study of radiation and T cells in renal cell carcinoma. Study as a whole: Nephrectomy followed 15 Gy stereotactic body radiation by 4 weeks.

This clone was observed a few times. Time point of the sample: baseline pretreatment blood. Treatment given: 15 Gy SBRT to primary tumor, nephrectomy 4 weeks later. The CDR3 loop spans 13 amino acids. Trimming took 8 bases from V and 7 from J, leaving 15 bases between them. CDR1 is SNHLY and CDR2 is FYNNEI in the germline V gene. The assay was immunoSEQ multiplex PCR, and TCRdb's table has in-frame clones only and misses some. Of some 150,000 clones in the sample, around nine tenths were seen once. Source: blood, taken from a patient whose treatment included radiotherapy and nephrectomy. The V gene is TRBV2, the J gene TRBJ2-1; D perhaps matches TRBD2 (7 bases). The source of this sequence is a woman aged 50 to 65 with renal cell carcinoma. CDR3 protein: CASDRGGPNEQFF. In DNA, the CDR3 is TGTGCCAGCGATAGGGGGGGTCCAAATGAGCAGTTCTTC.